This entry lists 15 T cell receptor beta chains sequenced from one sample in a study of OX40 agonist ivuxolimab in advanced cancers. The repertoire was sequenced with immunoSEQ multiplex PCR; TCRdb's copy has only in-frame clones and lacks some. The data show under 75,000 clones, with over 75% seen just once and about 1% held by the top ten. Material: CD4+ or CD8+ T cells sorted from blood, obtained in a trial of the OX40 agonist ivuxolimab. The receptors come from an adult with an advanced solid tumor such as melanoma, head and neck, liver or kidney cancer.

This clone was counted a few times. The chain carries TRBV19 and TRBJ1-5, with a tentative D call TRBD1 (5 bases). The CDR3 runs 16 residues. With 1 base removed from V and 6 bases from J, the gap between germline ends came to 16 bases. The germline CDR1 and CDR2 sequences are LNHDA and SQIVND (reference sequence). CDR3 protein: CASSIGGGQGGQPQHF. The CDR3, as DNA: TGTGCCAGTAGTATAGGAGGAGGGCAGGGAGGTCAGCCCCAGCATTTT.

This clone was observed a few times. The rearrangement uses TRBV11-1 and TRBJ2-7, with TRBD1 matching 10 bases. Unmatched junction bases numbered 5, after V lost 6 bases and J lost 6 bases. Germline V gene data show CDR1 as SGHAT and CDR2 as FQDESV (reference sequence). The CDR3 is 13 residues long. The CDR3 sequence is CASSPGTGVEQYF. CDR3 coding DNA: TGTGCCAGCAGTCCCGGGACAGGGGTCGAGCAGTACTTC.

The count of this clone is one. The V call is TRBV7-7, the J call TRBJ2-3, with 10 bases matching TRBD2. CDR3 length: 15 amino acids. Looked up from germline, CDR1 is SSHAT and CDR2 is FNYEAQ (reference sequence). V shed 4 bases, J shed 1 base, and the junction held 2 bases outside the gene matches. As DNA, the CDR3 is TGTGCCAGCAGCTCAGGACTAGCGGGCACAGATACGCAGTATTTT. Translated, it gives CASSSGLAGTDTQYF.

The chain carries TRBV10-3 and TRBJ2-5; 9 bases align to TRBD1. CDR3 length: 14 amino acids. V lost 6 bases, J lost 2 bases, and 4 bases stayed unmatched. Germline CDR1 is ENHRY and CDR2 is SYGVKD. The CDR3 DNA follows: TGTGCCATCAGAGCGGACAGGGGACAAGAGACCCAGTACTTC. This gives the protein CAIRADRGQETQYF.

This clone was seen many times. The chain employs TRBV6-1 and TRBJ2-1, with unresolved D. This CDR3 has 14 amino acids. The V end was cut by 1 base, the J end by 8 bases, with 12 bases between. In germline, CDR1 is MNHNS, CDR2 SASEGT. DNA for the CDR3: TGTGCCAGCAGTGAAGGCCAAGCCCGGGATGAGCAGTTCTTC. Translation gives CASSEGQARDEQFF.

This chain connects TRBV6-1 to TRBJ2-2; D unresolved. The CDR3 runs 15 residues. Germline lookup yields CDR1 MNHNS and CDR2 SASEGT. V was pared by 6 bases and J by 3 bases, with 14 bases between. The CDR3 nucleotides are TGTGCCAGCAGGTCATTGGGGTGGGACACCGGGGAGCTGTTTTTT. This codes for CASRSLGWDTGELFF.

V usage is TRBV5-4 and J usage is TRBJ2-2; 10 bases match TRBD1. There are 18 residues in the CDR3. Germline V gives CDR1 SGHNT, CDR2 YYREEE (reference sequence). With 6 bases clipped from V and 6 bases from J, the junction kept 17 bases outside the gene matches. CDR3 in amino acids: CASTNLGLTGGAPGELFF. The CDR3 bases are TGTGCCAGCACCAACTTGGGTCTGACAGGGGGCGCCCCCGGGGAGCTGTTTTTT.

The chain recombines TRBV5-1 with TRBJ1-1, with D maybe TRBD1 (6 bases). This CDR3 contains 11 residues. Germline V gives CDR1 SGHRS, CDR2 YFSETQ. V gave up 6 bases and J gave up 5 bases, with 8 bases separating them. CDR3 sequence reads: CASKGETEAFF. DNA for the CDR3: TGCGCCAGCAAGGGGGAGACTGAAGCTTTCTTT.

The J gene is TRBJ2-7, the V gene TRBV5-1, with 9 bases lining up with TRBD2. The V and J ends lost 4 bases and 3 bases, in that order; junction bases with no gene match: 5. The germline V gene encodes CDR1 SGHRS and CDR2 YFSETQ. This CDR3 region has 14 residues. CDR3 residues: CASSISGGSYEQYF. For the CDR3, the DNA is TGCGCCAGCAGCATTAGCGGGGGTAGCTACGAGCAGTACTTC. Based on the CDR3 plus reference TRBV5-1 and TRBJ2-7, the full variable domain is KAGVTQTPRYLIKTRGQQVTLSCSPISGHRSVSWYQQTPGQGLQFLFEYFSETQRNKGNFPGRFSGRQFSNSRSEMNVSTLELGDSALYLCASSISGGSYEQYFGPGTRLTVT.

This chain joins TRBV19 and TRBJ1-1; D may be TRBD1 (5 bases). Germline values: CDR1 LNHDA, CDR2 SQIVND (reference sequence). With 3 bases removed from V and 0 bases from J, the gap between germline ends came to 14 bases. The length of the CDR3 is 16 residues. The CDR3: CASSIPRTPMNTEAFF. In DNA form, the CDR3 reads TGTGCCAGTAGTATCCCCCGGACACCGATGAACACTGAAGCTTTCTTT.

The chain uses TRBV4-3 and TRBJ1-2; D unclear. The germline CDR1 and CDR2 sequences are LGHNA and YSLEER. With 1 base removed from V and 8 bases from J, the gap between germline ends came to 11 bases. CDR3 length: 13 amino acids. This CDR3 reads CASSQADLQGYTF. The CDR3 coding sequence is TGCGCCAGCAGCCAAGCGGATCTTCAGGGCTACACCTTC.

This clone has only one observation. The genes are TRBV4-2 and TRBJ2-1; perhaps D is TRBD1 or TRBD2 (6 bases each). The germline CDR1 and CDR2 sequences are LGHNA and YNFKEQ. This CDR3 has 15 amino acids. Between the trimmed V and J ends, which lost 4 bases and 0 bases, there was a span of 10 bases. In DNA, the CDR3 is TGTGCCAGCAGCCTCGGGGGCGCCTCCTACAATGAGCAGTTCTTC. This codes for CASSLGGASYNEQFF.

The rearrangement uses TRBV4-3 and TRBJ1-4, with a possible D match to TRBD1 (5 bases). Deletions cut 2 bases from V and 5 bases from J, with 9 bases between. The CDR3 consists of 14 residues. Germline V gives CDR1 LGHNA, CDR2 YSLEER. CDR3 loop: CASSQQGTNEKLFF. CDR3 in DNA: TGCGCCAGCAGCCAACAGGGTACAAATGAAAAACTGTTTTTT.

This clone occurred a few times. Here the CDR3 DNA reads TGCGCCAGCAGCCAAGCCGGGCCTCAGCCCCAGCATTTT. It translates to CASSQAGPQPQHF. The V call is TRBV4-1, the J call TRBJ1-5; unclear D gene. V was trimmed by 1 base and J by 6 bases, leaving 7 bases between them. This CDR3 comprises 13 residues. CDR1 is MGHRA, CDR2 YSYEKL, per germline.

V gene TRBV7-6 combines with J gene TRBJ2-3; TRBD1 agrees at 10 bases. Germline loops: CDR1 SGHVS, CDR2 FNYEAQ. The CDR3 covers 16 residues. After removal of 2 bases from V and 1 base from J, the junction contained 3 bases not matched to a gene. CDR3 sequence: CASSLRGTGGTDTQYF. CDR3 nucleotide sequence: TGTGCCAGCAGCTTAAGGGGGACAGGGGGCACAGATACGCAGTATTTT.